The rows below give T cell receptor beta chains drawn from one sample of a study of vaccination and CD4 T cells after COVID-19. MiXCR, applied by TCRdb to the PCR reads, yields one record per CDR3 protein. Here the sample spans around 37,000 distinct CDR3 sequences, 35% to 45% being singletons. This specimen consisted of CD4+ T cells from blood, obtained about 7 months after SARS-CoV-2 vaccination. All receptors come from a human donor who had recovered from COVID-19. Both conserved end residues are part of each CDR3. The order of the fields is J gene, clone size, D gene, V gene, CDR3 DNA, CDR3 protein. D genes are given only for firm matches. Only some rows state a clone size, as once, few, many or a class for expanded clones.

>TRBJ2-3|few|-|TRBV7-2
TGTGCCAGCAGCCCACTTCTCCCGGATACGCAGTATTTT
CASSPLLPDTQYF
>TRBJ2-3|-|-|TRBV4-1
TGCGCCAGCAGCCAAGTCGGGGTTAAGGCCGATACGCAGTATTTT
CASSQVGVKADTQYF
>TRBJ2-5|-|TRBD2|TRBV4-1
TGCGCCAGCAGCCAAGCGGGAGGTGGAGAGACCCAGTACTTC
CASSQAGGGETQYF
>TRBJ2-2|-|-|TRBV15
TGTGCCACCAGCAGAGATTTAACGGGAGTCTCGGGGACCGGGGAGCTGTTTTTT
CATSRDLTGVSGTGELFF
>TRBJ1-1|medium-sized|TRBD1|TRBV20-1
TGCAGTGCATCCGGACAGGGAGCGGGGAACACTGAAGCTTTCTTT
CSASGQGAGNTEAFF
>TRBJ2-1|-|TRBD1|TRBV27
TGTGCCAGCAGCCCCGGGACAGAGGCCTACAATGAGCAGTTCTTC
CASSPGTEAYNEQFF
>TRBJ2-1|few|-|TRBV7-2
TGTGCCAGCAGCTTCGCCGTAGGGAGTACCTACAATGAGCAGTTCTTC
CASSFAVGSTYNEQFF
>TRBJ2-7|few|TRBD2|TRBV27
TGTGCCAGCAGCAAGAACTCTCCGGGACTAGCGGGCTTAACCTACGAGCAGTACTTC
CASSKNSPGLAGLTYEQYF
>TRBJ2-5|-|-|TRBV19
TGTGCCAGTAGTATAAAAGGGGGGACCCAGTACTTC
CASSIKGGTQYF
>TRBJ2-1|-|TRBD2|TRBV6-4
TGTGCCAGCAGTGAACTTAGCGGGAGCTCCTACAATGAGCAGTTCTTC
CASSELSGSSYNEQFF
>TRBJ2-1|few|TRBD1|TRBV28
TGTGCCAGCAGGACGGACAGGATCTACAATGAGCAGTTCTTC
CASRTDRIYNEQFF